What follows are 3 T cell receptor beta chains derived from one specimen sequenced in a study of cytomegalovirus exposure and HLA in healthy donors. The PCR was carried out with 60 Vbeta primers and 13 Jbeta primers. Assay used: immunoSEQ multiplex PCR; TCRdb lists only in-frame clones, some missing. The table shows around 65,000 clones, with roughly two thirds occurring only once. The sequenced sample consisted of PBMCs. These receptors all come from a man aged 25-45 years in good health and CMV-seronegative.

The chain joins TRBV9 to TRBJ1-5; 8 nucleotides agree with TRBD1. Germline CDR1 and CDR2: SGDLS and YYNGEE. V lost 4 bases, J lost 5 bases, and 11 bases stayed unmatched. The CDR3 is made up of 16 amino acids. The CDR3, as DNA: TGTGCCAGCAGCATGCCGGACAGGGTACCCCATCAGCCCCAGCATTTT. Protein product: CASSMPDRVPHQPQHF. The whole variable domain, filled in from reference TRBV9 and TRBJ1-5, reads DSGVTQTPKHLITATGQRVTLRCSPRSGDLSVYWYQQSLDQGLQFLIQYYNGEERAKGNILERFSAQQFPDLHSELNLSSLELGDSALYFCASSMPDRVPHQPQHFGDGTRLSIL.

This clone was seen more than once but under ten times. The rearrangement links TRBV19 to TRBJ1-5; D is unresolved. Germline V gene lookup returns CDR1 LNHDA and CDR2 SQIVND (reference sequence). CDR3 length: 13 residues. Between the trimmed V and J ends, which lost 4 bases and 5 bases, there was a span of 9 bases. CDR3 DNA sequence: TGTGCCAGTAGTACCCCCTACTATCAGCCCCAGCATTTT. As protein: CASSTPYYQPQHF.

CDR3 in amino acids: CASSESAPEQYF. CDR3 DNA: TGCGCCAGCAGTGAGTCGGCCCCCGAGCAGTACTTC. The gene calls are TRBV10-1 and TRBJ2-7; D remains ambiguous. V shed 0 bases and J shed 6 bases, with 6 bases lying between them. This CDR3 has 12 amino acids. Germline CDR1 and CDR2: WNHNN and SYGVQD (reference sequence).